Listed below are T cell receptor beta chains from one sample, sequenced in a study of control samples from healthy donors and cancer patients. Produced via immunoSEQ multiplex PCR; TCRdb's table is partial and in-frame only. The sample contains some 140,000 clones, more than 90% of which appear only once. The specimen was blood. The receptors come from a man between 25 and 39 years old in good health. Both conserved end residues are trimmed from each CDR3. Fields, in order: D gene, V gene, CDR3 protein. A D gene is named only where the DNA matches it firmly.

d_call: -
v_call: TRBV18
cdr3_aa: ASSRLGEPQH

d_call: -
v_call: TRBV2
cdr3_aa: ASSDRGQPQH

d_call: -
v_call: TRBV18
cdr3_aa: ASAASDAGAYYGYT

d_call: -
v_call: TRBV28
cdr3_aa: ASTLQGNTIY

d_call: TRBD1
v_call: TRBV30
cdr3_aa: AWSVGQGAEKLF

d_call: TRBD1
v_call: TRBV6-5
cdr3_aa: ASSLQGAGEKLF

d_call: TRBD2
v_call: TRBV27
cdr3_aa: ASSFWLAGVSGEQY

d_call: -
v_call: TRBV6-2/TRBV6-3
cdr3_aa: ASSPGETTGELF

d_call: -
v_call: TRBV6-1
cdr3_aa: ASSETSTGQMRYEQY

d_call: -
v_call: TRBV28
cdr3_aa: ASSTGSSGANVLT

d_call: -
v_call: TRBV19
cdr3_aa: ARPGGPAKNIQY

d_call: TRBD2
v_call: TRBV11-3
cdr3_aa: ASSPHRGSGEPTDTQY

d_call: -
v_call: TRBV12-3/TRBV12-4
cdr3_aa: ASRPPGSNIQY

d_call: -
v_call: TRBV20-1
cdr3_aa: SAQTSGEQY

d_call: TRBD1
v_call: TRBV5-1
cdr3_aa: ASSEQGVSYEQY

d_call: -
v_call: TRBV29-1
cdr3_aa: SVEKLGGGSNYGYT

d_call: TRBD1
v_call: TRBV28
cdr3_aa: ASSKQVAGTGFHTEAF

d_call: -
v_call: TRBV5-1
cdr3_aa: ASSSTEQYSPLH

d_call: TRBD2
v_call: TRBV6-4
cdr3_aa: ASSNDGTSWPIEQF

d_call: -
v_call: TRBV27
cdr3_aa: ASSLSGRNEQF

d_call: -
v_call: TRBV15
cdr3_aa: ATSRDWQHEAF

d_call: TRBD2
v_call: TRBV27
cdr3_aa: ASSLALGLAAYEQY

d_call: -
v_call: TRBV3-1/TRBV3-2
cdr3_aa: ASSHLGGLPSYEQY

d_call: TRBD1
v_call: TRBV9
cdr3_aa: ASSGDRGESYGYT